Below, 19 T cell receptor beta chains from the same sample are listed, as sequenced in a study of blood T cell repertoires in COVID-19. The assay was immunoSEQ multiplex PCR, and TCRdb's table has in-frame clones only and misses some. The top ten hold 0.7% to 0.8% of the sample, which has about 210,000 clones, approximately 87% seen once. The specimen was peripheral blood. These receptors originate from a woman aged 70-85 years with acute or convalescent COVID-19.

The chain combines TRBV10-3 with TRBJ2-7; D is undetermined. The CDR3 loop spans 12 amino acids. Germline values: CDR1 ENHRY, CDR2 SYGVKD. V lost 3 bases and J 4 bases, leaving 7 bases between the germline ends. As DNA, the CDR3 is TGTGCCATCAGTGAAATGTCTTACGAGCAGTACTTC. Translation: CAISEMSYEQYF.

The V call is TRBV4-2, the J call TRBJ1-1; 8 bases align to TRBD1. The CDR3 is 18 amino acids. Germline V gene data show CDR1 as LGHNA and CDR2 as YNFKEQ. Trimming removed 0 bases from V and 1 base from J; junction bases left unmatched: 10. CDR3 nucleotides: TGTGCCAGCAGCCAAGATTTATACAGGGGGAACTCGAACACTGAAGCTTTCTTT. Residues: CASSQDLYRGNSNTEAFF.

This clone appeared a few times. The gene calls are TRBV12-3 or TRBV12-4 and TRBJ2-5; possibly TRBD1 for D (5 bases). V shed 1 base and J shed 5 bases, with 8 bases lying between them. The CDR3 has 13 residues. CDR3 amino acids: CASSLVGRETQYF. CDR3 DNA sequence: TGTGCCAGCAGTTTAGTGGGGCGTGAGACCCAGTACTTC.

The chain links TRBV20-1 to TRBJ1-6; tentatively, D is TRBD1 (5 bases). The CDR3 consists of 14 residues. CDR1 is DFQATT, CDR2 SNEGSKA, per germline (reference sequence). V was clipped by 3 bases and J by 7 bases, with 13 bases between them. The CDR3 nucleotides are TGCAGTGCTAGTCATGGGACTCGAAATTCACCCCTCCACTTT. Encoded protein: CSASHGTRNSPLHF.

The J gene is TRBJ1-5, the V gene TRBV12-5; D might be TRBD1 (6 bases). Trimming shortened V by 6 bases and J by 4 bases, and 10 bases separated the two germline ends. The germline V gene has CDR1 LGHNT and CDR2 FRNRAP. There are 13 residues in the CDR3. The CDR3 region is CASGRGQNQPQHF. CDR3 nucleotides: TGTGCTAGTGGCCGAGGACAGAATCAGCCCCAGCATTTT.

This chain uses TRBV4-3 with TRBJ2-1, with TRBD1 matching over 8 bases. Germline V gene sequence: CDR1 LGHNA, CDR2 YSLEER. The CDR3 contains 14 residues. V lost 3 bases, J lost 8 bases, and 6 bases stayed unmatched. The CDR3 DNA reads as TGCGCCAGCAGCCAGGTAGACAGGGGCGATGAGCAGTTCTTC. It encodes CASSQVDRGDEQFF.

The chain joins TRBV6-5 to TRBJ1-1; D is unresolved. Germline V gene data show CDR1 as MNHEY and CDR2 as SVGAGI. With 7 bases removed from V and 0 bases from J, the gap between germline ends came to 12 bases. The CDR3 loop spans 14 amino acids. In DNA, the CDR3 is TGTGCCAGCACTAAAACTATGTTGAACACTGAAGCTTTCTTT. Translation: CASTKTMLNTEAFF.

The V and J genes are TRBV5-8 and TRBJ2-5; D perhaps matches TRBD2 (8 bases). The V and J ends lost 4 bases and 4 bases respectively, with 17 bases between them. Germline-derived CDR1 and CDR2 are SGHTS and YDEGEE. The CDR3 consists of 15 residues. This chain's CDR3 is CASSLGGAGGETQYF. The CDR3 DNA follows: TGTGCCAGCAGCCTAGGGGGCGCGGGAGGAGAGACCCAGTACTTC.

CDR3 loop: CASSLTVPTNEQFF. CDR3 in DNA: TGCGCCAGCAGCTTAACAGTACCCACGAATGAGCAGTTCTTC. The V call is TRBV5-1, the J call TRBJ2-1; D remains unclear. This CDR3 region has 14 residues. In germline, CDR1 is SGHRS, CDR2 YFSETQ. Trimming removed 2 bases at V and 7 bases at J, with 13 bases between. Complete variable domain (other parts from reference TRBV5-1 and TRBJ2-1): KAGVTQTPRYLIKTRGQQVTLSCSPISGHRSVSWYQQTPGQGLQFLFEYFSETQRNKGNFPGRFSGRQFSNSRSEMNVSTLELGDSALYLCASSLTVPTNEQFFGPGTRLTVL.

The chain is built from TRBV5-4 and TRBJ1-4; 10 bases agree with TRBD1. The CDR3 covers 17 residues. The trim removed 4 bases at V and 4 bases at J, leaving 10 bases unmatched. Germline CDR1 is SGHNT and CDR2 is YYREEE (reference sequence). Here the CDR3 DNA reads TGTGCCAGCAGCCGAGGACAGGGGGGGAACAATAATGAAAAACTGTTTTTT. Amino acids: CASSRGQGGNNNEKLFF.

The V gene is TRBV21-1, the J gene TRBJ2-2; TRBD1 was called by the table and not checked on the DNA. TRBV21-1 is noted as a pseudogene. The CDR3 totals 19 residues. The CDR3 reads CASSKVLGTGGPNTGELFF. The CDR3, as DNA: TGTGCCAGCAGCAAGGTGCTGGGGACAGGGGGCCCGAACACCGGGGAGCTGTTTTTT.

The rearrangement joins TRBV18 to TRBJ1-1; TRBD1 is a possible D gene (5 bases). Trimming cost V 6 bases and J 4 bases, with 15 bases left between them. This CDR3 comprises 14 residues. Looked up from germline, CDR1 is KGHSH and CDR2 is LQKENI. Written as DNA, the CDR3 is TGTGCCAGCTCCCCAGGAGGGACGGGCACTGAAGCTTTCTTT. Protein product: CASSPGGTGTEAFF.

The chain has TRBV6-5 and TRBJ1-1; TRBD1 agrees at 12 bases. The CDR3 loop spans 14 amino acids. Losses at the gene ends were 6 bases for V and 10 bases for J; bases not matched to a gene: 9. CDR1 and CDR2 (germline): MNHEY, SVGAGI. The CDR3 nucleotides read TGTGCCAGCAGCCTCACCGGGACAGGGGGCATAGCTTTCTTT. It is translated as CASSLTGTGGIAFF.

The chain couples TRBV7-9 to TRBJ1-1; no clear D. Per germline, CDR1 SEHNR and CDR2 FQNEAQ (reference sequence). V lost 6 bases and J 4 bases, leaving 12 bases between the germline ends. The length of the CDR3 is 13 residues. In DNA, the CDR3 is TGTGCCAGCAGTCTTTCTTTGAGCACTGAAGCTTTCTTT. This translates into CASSLSLSTEAFF. The variable domain in full, completed from reference TRBV7-9 and TRBJ1-1, reads DTGVSQNPRHKITKRGQNVTFRCDPISEHNRLYWYRQTLGQGPEFLTYFQNEAQLEKSRLLSDRFSAERPKGSFSTLEIQRTEQGDSAMYLCASSLSLSTEAFFGQGTRLTVV.

The CDR3: CASSQDRTGLLWAFF. CDR3 coding DNA: TGTGCCAGCAGCCAAGATCGGACAGGGTTATTGTGGGCTTTCTTT. The rearrangement joins TRBV3-1 (or the pseudogene TRBV3-2) to TRBJ1-1, with 8 bases aligning to TRBD1. The CDR3 totals 15 residues. After removal of 0 bases from V and 11 bases from J, the junction contained 11 bases not matched to a gene. CDR1 and CDR2 from the germline V gene are LGHDT and YNNKEL (reference sequence).

CDR3 DNA: TGTGCCAGCAGTCGCAGGGACAGGGTCTACGAGCAGTACTTC. Protein: CASSRRDRVYEQYF. The chain couples TRBV6-5 to TRBJ2-7; TRBD1 matches at 9 bases. J was trimmed by 3 bases and V by 5 bases; bases with no gene match: 5. Germline-derived CDR1 and CDR2 are MNHEY and SVGAGI. The CDR3 runs 14 residues.

The J gene is TRBJ1-6, the V gene TRBV27; D gene uncertain. Germline values: CDR1 MNHEY, CDR2 SMNVEV (reference sequence). The CDR3 extends over 17 amino acids. V lost 3 bases, J lost 10 bases, and 22 bases lay in between. CDR3 protein: CASSFLFTGLGSSPLHF. The CDR3 DNA sequence: TGTGCCAGCAGTTTTTTATTTACGGGTCTCGGCAGCTCACCCCTCCACTTT.

V usage is TRBV12-5 and J usage is TRBJ2-1; 11 bases are a match to TRBD2. The CDR3 has 15 amino acids. Germline V gene sequence: CDR1 LGHNT, CDR2 FRNRAP. Trimming took 6 bases from V and 7 from J; bases not matched to a gene: 8. The CDR3 nucleotides read TGTGCTAGTGGCTGGGGACTAGCGGAGGGGAATGAGCAGTTCTTC. Translation gives CASGWGLAEGNEQFF.

The J gene is TRBJ2-6, the V gene TRBV7-2; 8 bases match TRBD1. Germline loops: CDR1 SGHTA, CDR2 FQGNSA. CDR3 length equals 17 residues. The ends lost 5 bases at V and 0 bases at J; junction bases unmatched: 6. In nucleotides, the CDR3 is TGTGCCAGCAGCCCGGGGACAGGCTACTCTGGGGCCAACGTCCTGACTTTC. It specifies CASSPGTGYSGANVLTF.